This T cell receptor beta chain was profiled in a study of blood T cells in healthy people across ages. General study points: Measured against age, TCR beta diversity per million T cells decreased in a roughly linear manner. The study lacked donor CMV status, which possibly confounded expanded clonotype changes.

The sample holds many counts of this clonotype. The antigen is not known. A J-beta primer mix and a sample-barcoded 5' primer were used in a second PCR of about 7 to 11 cycles. TCRdb itself ran the 5' RACE reads through MiXCR, one entry per CDR3 protein. The sample records 800,000 to 950,000 distinct CDR3 sequences, about 27% being singletons. V lost 0 bases to trimming and J lost 2 bases; unmatched junction nucleotides: 3. CDR1 is KGHDR and CDR2 is SFDVKD in the germline V gene. The CDR3 is 16 amino acids. The same sample was also used in a study of T cells of mothers and their children.

This TCR was sampled from a woman in her 40s in good health. The chain joins TRBV24-1 to TRBJ2-5; TRBD1 aligns across 9 bases. Input material: blood. In DNA form, the CDR3 reads TGTGCCACCAGTGATTTGGGGACAGGGAAACAAGAGACCCAGTACTTC. Amino acids: CATSDLGTGKQETQYF.